The source of this T cell receptor (beta chain) is a study of PD-1 blockade in classical Hodgkin lymphoma. Turning to this clone: Its antigen is still unknown.

With no exception, relapse followed autologous stem cell transplantation in all patients, and brentuximab vedotin exposure varied. There are 17 residues in the CDR3. With 0 bases clipped from V and 2 bases from J, the junction kept 9 bases outside the gene matches. Germline CDR1 is SGHRS and CDR2 is YFSETQ. Sequencing used immunoSEQ multiplex PCR; TCRdb keeps in-frame clones, though not all of them. The sample gives fewer than 100,000 clones, around 90% of which show up once; less than 3.5% is in the top ten. Study findings and constraints: Newly diagnosed and completely responding patients shared comparable baseline diversity. Only CD4+ TCR diversity, not CD8+, had risen significantly by C4D1. Patients with an early start, nivolumab under 1 year after ASCT, were excluded. Healthy donors were reported to have higher baseline TCR diversity than newly diagnosed patients.

This TCR came from a human donor with classical Hodgkin lymphoma. The starting material was peripheral blood mononuclear cells (PBMCs), obtained at baseline. V is TRBV5-1 and J is TRBJ2-7; 9 positions agree with TRBD1. For the CDR3, the DNA is TGCGCCAGCAGCTTGGCTTTCCGGGACAGGGTCACCTACGAGCAGTACTTC. This translates into CASSLAFRDRVTYEQYF.